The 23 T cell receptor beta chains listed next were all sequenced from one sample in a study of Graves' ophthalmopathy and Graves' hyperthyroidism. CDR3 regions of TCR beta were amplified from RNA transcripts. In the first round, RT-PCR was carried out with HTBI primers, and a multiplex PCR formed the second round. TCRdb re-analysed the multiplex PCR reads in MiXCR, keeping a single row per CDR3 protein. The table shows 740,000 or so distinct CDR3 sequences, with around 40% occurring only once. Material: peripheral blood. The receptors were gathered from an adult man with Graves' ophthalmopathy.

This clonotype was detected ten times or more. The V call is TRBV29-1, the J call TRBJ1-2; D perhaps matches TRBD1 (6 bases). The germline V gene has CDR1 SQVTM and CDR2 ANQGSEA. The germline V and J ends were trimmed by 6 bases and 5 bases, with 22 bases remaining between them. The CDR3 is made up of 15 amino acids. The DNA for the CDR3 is TGCAGCGTCTTCCCAAACAGGGAAGAGAAGTATGGCTACACCTTC. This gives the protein CSVFPNREEKYGYTF. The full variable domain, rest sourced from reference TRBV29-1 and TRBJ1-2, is SAVISQKPSRDICQRGTSLTIQCQVDSQVTMMFWYRQQPGQSLTLIATANQGSEATYESGFVIDKFPISRPNLTFSTLTVSNMSPEDSSIYLCSVFPNREEKYGYTFGSGTRLTVV.

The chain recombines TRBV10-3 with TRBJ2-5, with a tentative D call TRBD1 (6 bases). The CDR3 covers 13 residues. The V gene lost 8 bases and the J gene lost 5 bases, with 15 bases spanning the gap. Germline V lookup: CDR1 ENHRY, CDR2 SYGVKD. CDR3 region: CAIAEGVVETQYF. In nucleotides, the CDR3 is TGTGCCATCGCCGAGGGGGTAGTGGAGACCCAGTACTTC.

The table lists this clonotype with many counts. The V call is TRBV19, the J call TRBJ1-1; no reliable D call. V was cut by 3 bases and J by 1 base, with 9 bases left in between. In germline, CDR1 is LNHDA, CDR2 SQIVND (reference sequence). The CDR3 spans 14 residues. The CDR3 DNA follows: TGTGCCAGTAGTATGGTGGGGAGGAACACTGAAGCTTTCTTT. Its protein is CASSMVGRNTEAFF.

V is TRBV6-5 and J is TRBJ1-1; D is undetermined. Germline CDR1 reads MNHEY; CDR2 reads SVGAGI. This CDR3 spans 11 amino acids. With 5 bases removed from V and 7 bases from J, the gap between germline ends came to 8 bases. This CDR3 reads CASSHGDEAFF. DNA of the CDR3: TGTGCCAGCAGTCATGGGGATGAAGCTTTCTTT.

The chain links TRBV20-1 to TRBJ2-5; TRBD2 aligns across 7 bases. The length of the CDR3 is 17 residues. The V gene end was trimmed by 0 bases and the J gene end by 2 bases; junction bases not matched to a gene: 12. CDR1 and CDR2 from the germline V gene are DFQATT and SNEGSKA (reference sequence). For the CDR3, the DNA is TGCAGTGCTAGAGAGATCGGTCCAGCGGGGTTACAAGAGACCCAGTACTTC. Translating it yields CSAREIGPAGLQETQYF.

CDR3 amino acids: CASSLGWGGRETQYF. The CDR3 DNA reads as TGTGCCAGCAGCTTAGGATGGGGGGGTCGTGAGACCCAGTACTTC. The chain couples TRBV7-9 to TRBJ2-5; 7 bases match TRBD2. The V segment lost 1 base and the J segment 5 bases; nucleotides outside the gene matches: 7. This CDR3 has 15 amino acids. Germline V gene lookup returns CDR1 SEHNR and CDR2 FQNEAQ (reference sequence).

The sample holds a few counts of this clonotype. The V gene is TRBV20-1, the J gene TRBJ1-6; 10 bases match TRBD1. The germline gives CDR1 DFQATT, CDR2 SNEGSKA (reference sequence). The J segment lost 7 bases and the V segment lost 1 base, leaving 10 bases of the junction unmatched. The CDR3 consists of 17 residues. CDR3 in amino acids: CSARGLRDRGRNSPLHF. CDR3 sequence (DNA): TGCAGTGCTAGAGGTCTCCGGGACAGGGGAAGAAATTCACCCCTCCACTTT.

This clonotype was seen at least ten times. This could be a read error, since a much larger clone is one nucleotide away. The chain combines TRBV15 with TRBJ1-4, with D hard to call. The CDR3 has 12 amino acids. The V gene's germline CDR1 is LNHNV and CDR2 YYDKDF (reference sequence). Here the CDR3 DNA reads TGTGCCACCAGCATGCAGGTTGAAAAACCGTTTTTT. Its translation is CATSMQVEKPFF.

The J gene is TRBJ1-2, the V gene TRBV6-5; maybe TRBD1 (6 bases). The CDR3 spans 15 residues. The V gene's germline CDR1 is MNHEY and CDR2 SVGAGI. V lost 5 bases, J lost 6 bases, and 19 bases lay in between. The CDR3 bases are TGTGCCAGCAGTGAAGCGCTTTGGGGGGCAGATGGCTACACCTTC. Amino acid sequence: CASSEALWGADGYTF.

The CDR3 DNA reads as TGTGCCAGCAGTTATAGGCGTGGGGTGGATACGCAGTATTTT. Its protein product is CASSYRRGVDTQYF. The rearrangement uses TRBV6-5 and TRBJ2-3; D uncertain. The germline V gene has CDR1 MNHEY and CDR2 SVGAGI. V lost 3 bases and J lost 6, with 13 bases in between. This CDR3 is built from 14 residues.

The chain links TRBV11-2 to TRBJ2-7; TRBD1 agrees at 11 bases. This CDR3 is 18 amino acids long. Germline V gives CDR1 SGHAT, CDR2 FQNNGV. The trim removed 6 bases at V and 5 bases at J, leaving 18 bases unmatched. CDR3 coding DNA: TGTGCCAGCAGTTCCGGGACAGGGGGTGGACAGGGCCCCCACGAGCAGTACTTC. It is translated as CASSSGTGGGQGPHEQYF.

The CDR3 region has the DNA TGTGCCAGCAGTGACCTAGCGGGAGACCCAACCTACGAGCAGTACTTC. Its protein product is CASSDLAGDPTYEQYF. The V gene is TRBV25-1, the J gene TRBJ2-7, with 10 bases fitting TRBD2. V shed 3 bases, J shed 2 bases, and the junction held 7 bases outside the gene matches. Germline V lookup: CDR1 MGHDK, CDR2 SYGVNS. This CDR3 has 16 residues.

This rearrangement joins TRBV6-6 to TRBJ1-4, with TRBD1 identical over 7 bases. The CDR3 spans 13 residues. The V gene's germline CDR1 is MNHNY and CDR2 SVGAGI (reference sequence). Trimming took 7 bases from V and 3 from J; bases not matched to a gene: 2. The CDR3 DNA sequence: TGTGCCAGCATAACAGGGGCTAATGAAAAACTGTTTTTT. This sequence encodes CASITGANEKLFF.

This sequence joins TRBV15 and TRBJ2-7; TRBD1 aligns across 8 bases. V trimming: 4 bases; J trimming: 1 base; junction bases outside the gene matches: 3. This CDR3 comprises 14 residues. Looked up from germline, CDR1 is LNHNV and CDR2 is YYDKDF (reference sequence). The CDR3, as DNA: TGTGCCACCAGCAAGCGACAGGGGTCCTACGAGCAGTACTTC. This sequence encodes CATSKRQGSYEQYF.

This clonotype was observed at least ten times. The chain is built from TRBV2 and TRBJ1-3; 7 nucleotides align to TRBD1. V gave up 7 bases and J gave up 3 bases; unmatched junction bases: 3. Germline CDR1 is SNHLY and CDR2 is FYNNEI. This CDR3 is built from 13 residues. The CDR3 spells CASKGAVGNTIYF. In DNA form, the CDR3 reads TGTGCCAGCAAGGGGGCAGTTGGAAACACCATATATTTT.

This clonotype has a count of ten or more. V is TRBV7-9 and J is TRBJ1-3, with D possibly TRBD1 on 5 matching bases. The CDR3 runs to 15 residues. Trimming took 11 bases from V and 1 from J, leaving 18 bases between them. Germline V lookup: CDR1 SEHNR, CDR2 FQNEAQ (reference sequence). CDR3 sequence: CAVDGARSSGNTIYF. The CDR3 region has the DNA TGTGCCGTCGACGGGGCCAGATCATCTGGAAACACCATATATTTT. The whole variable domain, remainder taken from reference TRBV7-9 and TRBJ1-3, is DTGVSQNPRHKITKRGQNVTFRCDPISEHNRLYWYRQTLGQGPEFLTYFQNEAQLEKSRLLSDRFSAERPKGSFSTLEIQRTEQGDSAMYLCAVDGARSSGNTIYFGEGSWLTVV.

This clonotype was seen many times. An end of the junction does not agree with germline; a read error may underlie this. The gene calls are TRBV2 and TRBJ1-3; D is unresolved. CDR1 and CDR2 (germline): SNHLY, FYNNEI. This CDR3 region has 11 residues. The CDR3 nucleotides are TGTGCCAGCAGTGATTTGGAGTTGGCTTTTTTT. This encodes CASSDLELAFF.

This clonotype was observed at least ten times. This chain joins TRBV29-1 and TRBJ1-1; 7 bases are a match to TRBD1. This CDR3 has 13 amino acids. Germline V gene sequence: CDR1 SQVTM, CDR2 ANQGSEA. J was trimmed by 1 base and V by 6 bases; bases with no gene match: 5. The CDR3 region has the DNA TGCAGCGTGGGGACAGCTAGGAACACTGAAGCTTTCTTT. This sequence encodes CSVGTARNTEAFF.

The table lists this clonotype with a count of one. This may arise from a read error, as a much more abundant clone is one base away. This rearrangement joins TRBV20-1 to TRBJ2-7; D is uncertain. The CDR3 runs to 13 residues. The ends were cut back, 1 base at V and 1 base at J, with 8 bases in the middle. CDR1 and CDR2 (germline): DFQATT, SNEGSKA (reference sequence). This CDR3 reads CSARGDLSYEQYV. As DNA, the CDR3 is TGCAGTGCTAGAGGTGACTTATCCTACGAGCAGTACGTC.

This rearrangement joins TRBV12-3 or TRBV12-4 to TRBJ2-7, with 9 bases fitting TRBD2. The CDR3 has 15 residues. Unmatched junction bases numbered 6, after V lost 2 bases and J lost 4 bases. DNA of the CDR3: TGTGCCAGCAGTTTAAGGACTAGCGATCGTTACGAGCAGTACTTC. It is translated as CASSLRTSDRYEQYF.

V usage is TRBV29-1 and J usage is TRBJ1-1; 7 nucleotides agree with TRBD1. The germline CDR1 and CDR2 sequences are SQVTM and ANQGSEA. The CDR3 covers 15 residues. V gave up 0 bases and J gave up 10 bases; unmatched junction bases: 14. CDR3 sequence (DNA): TGCAGCGTTGAAGATCCCCTAGGGACAGCTCAGGGAGCTTTCTTT. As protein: CSVEDPLGTAQGAFF. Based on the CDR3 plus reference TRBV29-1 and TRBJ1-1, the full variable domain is SAVISQKPSRDICQRGTSLTIQCQVDSQVTMMFWYRQQPGQSLTLIATANQGSEATYESGFVIDKFPISRPNLTFSTLTVSNMSPEDSSIYLCSVEDPLGTAQGAFFGQGTRLTVV.

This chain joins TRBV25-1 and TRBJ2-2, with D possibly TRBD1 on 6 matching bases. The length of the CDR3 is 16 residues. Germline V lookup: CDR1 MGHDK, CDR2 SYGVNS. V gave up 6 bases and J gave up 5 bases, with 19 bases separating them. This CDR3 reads CASSLGETGATGELFF. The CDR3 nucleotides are TGTGCCAGCAGCTTAGGGGAGACAGGAGCAACCGGGGAGCTGTTTTTT.

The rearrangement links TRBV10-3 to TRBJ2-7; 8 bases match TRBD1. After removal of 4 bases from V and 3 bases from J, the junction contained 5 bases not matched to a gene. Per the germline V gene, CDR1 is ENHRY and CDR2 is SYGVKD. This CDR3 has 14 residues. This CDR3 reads CAISADRAYYEQYF. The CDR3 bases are TGTGCCATCAGTGCGGACAGGGCCTACTACGAGCAGTACTTC.